This T cell receptor (beta chain) originates from a study of Ad26.COV2.S vaccination and SARS-CoV-2 variants. The treatment was: some 20 received Ad26.COV2.S at low or high dose, single or two shots; about 5 received placebo; per-sample allocation not given. Material that was analyzed had been drawn on day 63 after the first vaccine or placebo injection. Donation was by an adult aged 18-55 years who was in Boston. TCRdb's table, derived via immunoSEQ multiplex PCR, lists solely in-frame clones and lacks some. The sample carries about 470,000 clones, 80% to 95% recorded once. The germline V and J ends were trimmed by 1 base and 1 base, with 12 bases remaining between them. CDR3 size: 16 residues. Germline V CDR1 and CDR2: MGHRA, YSYEKL.

Material: peripheral blood, obtained in a trial of Ad26.COV2.S vaccine versus placebo. J is TRBJ2-3 and V is TRBV4-1; D may be TRBD1 (5 bases). This receptor was identified in a person between 18 and 65 years old who received the Ad26.COV2.S COVID-19 vaccine or a placebo. The CDR3 region is CASSQGGHPRTDTQYF. The CDR3 DNA sequence: TGCGCCAGCAGCCAAGGAGGACACCCTCGCACAGATACGCAGTATTTT.